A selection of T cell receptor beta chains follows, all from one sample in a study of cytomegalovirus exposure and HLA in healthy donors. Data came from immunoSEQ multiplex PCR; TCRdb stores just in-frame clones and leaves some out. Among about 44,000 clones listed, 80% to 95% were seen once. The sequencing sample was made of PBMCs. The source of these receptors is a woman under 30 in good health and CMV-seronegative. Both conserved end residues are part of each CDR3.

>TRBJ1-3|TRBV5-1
CASSSDSRSGNTIYF
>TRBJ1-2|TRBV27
CASRVKGQGNYGYTF
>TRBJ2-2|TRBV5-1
CASSLSSGGVYTGELFF
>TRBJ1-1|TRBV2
CASSEPGWETEAFF
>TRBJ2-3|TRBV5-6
CASSSTEQGGTDTQYF
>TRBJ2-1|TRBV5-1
CASSLAGENYNEQFF
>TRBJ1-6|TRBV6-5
CASNYQGSYNSPLHF
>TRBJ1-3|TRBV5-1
CASSLGDTGNTIYF
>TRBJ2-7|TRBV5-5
CASSAGGGGGTAYEQYF
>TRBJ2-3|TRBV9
CASSDGGTSRFTDTQYF
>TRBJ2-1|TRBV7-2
CASSPSSGSINEQFF
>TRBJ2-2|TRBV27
CASSLATSGGVVTGELFF
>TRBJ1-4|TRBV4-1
CASSQDNRGREKLFF
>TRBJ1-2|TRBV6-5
CASSYSFAGIDGYTF
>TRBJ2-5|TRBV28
CASRPPGLPFQETQYF
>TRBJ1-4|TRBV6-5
CASRTGRREKLFF
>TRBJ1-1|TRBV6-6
CASSSAGTGTKAFF
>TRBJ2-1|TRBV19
CASSTPPGQGAINEQFF